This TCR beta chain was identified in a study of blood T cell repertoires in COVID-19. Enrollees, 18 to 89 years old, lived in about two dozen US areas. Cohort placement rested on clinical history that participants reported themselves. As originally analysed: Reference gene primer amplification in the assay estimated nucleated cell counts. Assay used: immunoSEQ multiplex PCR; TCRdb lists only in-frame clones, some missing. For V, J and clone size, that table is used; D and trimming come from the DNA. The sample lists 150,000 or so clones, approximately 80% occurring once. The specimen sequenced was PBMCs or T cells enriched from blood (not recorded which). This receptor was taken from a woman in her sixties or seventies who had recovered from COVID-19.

DNA of the CDR3: TGTGCCAGCAGCCCCAGGACTGGTTCACCCCTCCACTTT. It translates to CASSPRTGSPLHF. The chain links TRBV9 to TRBJ1-6; D ambiguous. V was clipped by 4 bases and J by 9 bases, with 11 bases between them. There are 13 residues in the CDR3. The germline V gene has CDR1 SGDLS and CDR2 YYNGEE. Drawing the rest from reference TRBV9 and TRBJ1-6, the complete variable domain is DSGVTQTPKHLITATGQRVTLRCSPRSGDLSVYWYQQSLDQGLQFLIQYYNGEERAKGNILERFSAQQFPDLHSELNLSSLELGDSALYFCASSPRTGSPLHFGNGTRLTVT.